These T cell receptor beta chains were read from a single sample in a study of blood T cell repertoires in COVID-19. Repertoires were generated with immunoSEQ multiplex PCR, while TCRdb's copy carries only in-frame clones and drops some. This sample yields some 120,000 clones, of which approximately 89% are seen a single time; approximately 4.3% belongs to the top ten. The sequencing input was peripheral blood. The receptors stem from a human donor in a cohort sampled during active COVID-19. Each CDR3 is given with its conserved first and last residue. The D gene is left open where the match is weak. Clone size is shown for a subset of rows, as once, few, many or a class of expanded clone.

cdr3_aa: CASSLEGGDPFYEQYF
cdr3_nt: TGTGCCAGCAGCTTAGAGGGGGGGGACCCGTTCTACGAGCAGTACTTC
clone_size: NA
v_call: TRBV11-2
j_call: TRBJ2-7
d_call: TRBD2

cdr3_aa: CASSVSSADTQYF
cdr3_nt: TGTGCCAGCAGCGTAAGTAGCGCAGATACGCAGTATTTT
clone_size: NA
v_call: TRBV9
j_call: TRBJ2-3
d_call: NA

cdr3_aa: CAWSGRDRGGYTF
cdr3_nt: TGTGCCTGGTCGGGACGGGACCGGGGGGGCTACACCTTC
clone_size: NA
v_call: TRBV30
j_call: TRBJ1-2
d_call: NA

cdr3_aa: CSVDTGQPDTQYF
cdr3_nt: TGCAGCGTCGACACGGGACAGCCAGATACGCAGTATTTT
clone_size: NA
v_call: TRBV29-1
j_call: TRBJ2-3
d_call: TRBD1

cdr3_aa: CASSWRLYRDYNSPLHF
cdr3_nt: TGTGCCAGCAGCTGGAGGTTATACAGGGACTATAATTCACCCCTCCACTTT
clone_size: NA
v_call: TRBV5-4
j_call: TRBJ1-6
d_call: NA

cdr3_aa: CAWSGGHSSYNEQFF
cdr3_nt: TGTGCCTGGAGCGGGGGGCACAGCTCCTACAATGAGCAGTTCTTC
clone_size: NA
v_call: TRBV30
j_call: TRBJ2-1
d_call: NA

cdr3_aa: CASSLLTGDKNIQYF
cdr3_nt: TGTGCCAGCAGCTTACTGACAGGGGACAAAAACATTCAGTACTTC
clone_size: NA
v_call: TRBV7-9
j_call: TRBJ2-4
d_call: TRBD1

cdr3_aa: CASFSGSIRETQYF
cdr3_nt: TGTGCCAGCTTCAGCGGGAGTATTAGGGAGACCCAGTACTTC
clone_size: NA
v_call: TRBV11-3
j_call: TRBJ2-5
d_call: TRBD2

cdr3_aa: CASSRPGLREAFF
cdr3_nt: TGTGCCAGCAGCCGACCGGGACTACGTGAGGCTTTCTTT
clone_size: NA
v_call: TRBV6-5
j_call: TRBJ1-1
d_call: NA

cdr3_aa: CATSPPGYEQYF
cdr3_nt: TGTGCCACCAGCCCGCCGGGGTACGAGCAGTACTTC
clone_size: NA
v_call: TRBV15
j_call: TRBJ2-7
d_call: NA

cdr3_aa: CASSDSAVGGVADTQYF
cdr3_nt: TGTGCCAGCAGCGATTCGGCGGTGGGGGGGGTCGCAGATACGCAGTATTTT
clone_size: NA
v_call: TRBV9
j_call: TRBJ2-3
d_call: TRBD2

cdr3_aa: CASSQVQGAFHGYTF
cdr3_nt: TGTGCCAGCAGCCAAGTGCAGGGGGCTTTCCATGGCTACACCTTC
clone_size: NA
v_call: TRBV14
j_call: TRBJ1-2
d_call: TRBD1

cdr3_aa: CASSASQGPSSYNSPLHF
cdr3_nt: TGTGCCAGCAGCGCATCCCAGGGTCCTAGCTCCTATAATTCACCCCTCCACTTT
clone_size: NA
v_call: TRBV9
j_call: TRBJ1-6
d_call: NA

cdr3_aa: CASSPLTAEAFF
cdr3_nt: TGTGCCAGCAGTCCCTTGACAGCTGAAGCTTTCTTT
clone_size: NA
v_call: TRBV28
j_call: TRBJ1-1
d_call: NA

cdr3_aa: CASRRQVMNTEAFF
cdr3_nt: TGTGCCAGCAGGAGACAGGTAATGAACACTGAAGCTTTCTTT
clone_size: few
v_call: TRBV6-6
j_call: TRBJ1-1
d_call: NA

cdr3_aa: CASSFDRGAYEQYF
cdr3_nt: TGTGCCAGCAGCTTCGACAGGGGGGCCTACGAGCAGTACTTC
clone_size: NA
v_call: TRBV7-9
j_call: TRBJ2-7
d_call: TRBD1

cdr3_aa: CASSPATGYYGYTF
cdr3_nt: TGTGCCAGCAGCCCCGCCACCGGGTACTATGGCTACACCTTC
clone_size: NA
v_call: TRBV5-4
j_call: TRBJ1-2
d_call: NA

cdr3_aa: CATRTGGTEAFF
cdr3_nt: TGTGCCACTAGGACAGGGGGAACTGAAGCTTTCTTT
clone_size: once
v_call: TRBV19
j_call: TRBJ1-1
d_call: TRBD1

cdr3_aa: CASSLGGTRGHNEQFF
cdr3_nt: TGTGCCAGCAGCTTAGGAGGGACTAGGGGGCACAATGAGCAGTTCTTC
clone_size: NA
v_call: TRBV11-3
j_call: TRBJ2-1
d_call: NA

cdr3_aa: CASSEEGLVRGNYLGNEQFF
cdr3_nt: TGTGCCAGCAGTGAAGAAGGTCTAGTCAGGGGGAATTACTTGGGCAATGAGCAGTTCTTC
clone_size: once
v_call: TRBV2
j_call: TRBJ2-1
d_call: TRBD1

cdr3_aa: CASSLVAGVNTEAFF
cdr3_nt: TGCGCCAGCAGCTTGGTCGCAGGGGTGAACACTGAAGCTTTCTTT
clone_size: NA
v_call: TRBV5-1
j_call: TRBJ1-1
d_call: NA

cdr3_aa: CASRIRAGRGTEAFF
cdr3_nt: TGTGCCAGCAGAATTCGCGCGGGGAGGGGGACTGAAGCTTTCTTT
clone_size: NA
v_call: TRBV11-3
j_call: TRBJ1-1
d_call: NA

cdr3_aa: CASTLKWSGGAQYF
cdr3_nt: TGTGCCAGCACCCTTAAGTGGTCGGGGGGTGCGCAGTATTTT
clone_size: NA
v_call: TRBV6-5
j_call: TRBJ2-3
d_call: TRBD2

cdr3_aa: CASQGYYGYTF
cdr3_nt: TGTGCCAGCCAGGGTTACTATGGCTACACCTTC
clone_size: NA
v_call: TRBV3-1/TRBV3-2
j_call: TRBJ1-2
d_call: NA

cdr3_aa: CASSGGRGPTDTQYF
cdr3_nt: TGTGCCAGCAGCGGAGGGCGGGGTCCCACAGATACGCAGTATTTT
clone_size: once
v_call: TRBV6-6
j_call: TRBJ2-3
d_call: NA

cdr3_aa: CASSRTSGRSDTGELFF
cdr3_nt: TGTGCCAGCAGCCGGACCAGCGGGCGTTCGGACACCGGGGAGCTGTTTTTT
clone_size: many
v_call: TRBV5-4
j_call: TRBJ2-2
d_call: NA

cdr3_aa: CASSPTTSGPGTQYF
cdr3_nt: TGCGCCAGCAGCCCCACGACTAGCGGTCCTGGGACCCAGTACTTC
clone_size: once
v_call: TRBV5-1
j_call: TRBJ2-5
d_call: TRBD2

cdr3_aa: CATSREYWGADTQYF
cdr3_nt: TGTGCCACCAGCAGAGAGTATTGGGGGGCAGATACGCAGTATTTT
clone_size: NA
v_call: TRBV15
j_call: TRBJ2-3
d_call: NA

cdr3_aa: CASSFRASGGKYNEQFF
cdr3_nt: TGTGCCAGCAGCTTTCGGGCTAGCGGGGGGAAATACAATGAGCAGTTCTTC
clone_size: NA
v_call: TRBV7-2
j_call: TRBJ2-1
d_call: TRBD2

cdr3_aa: CAWSAPGTGGVVIYGYTF
cdr3_nt: TGTGCCTGGAGTGCCCCTGGGACAGGGGGCGTCGTAATCTATGGCTACACCTTC
clone_size: NA
v_call: TRBV30
j_call: TRBJ1-2
d_call: TRBD1

cdr3_aa: CASSLGEGPQYF
cdr3_nt: TGTGCCAGCAGTTTAGGGGAGGGGCCCCAGTACTTC
clone_size: NA
v_call: TRBV27
j_call: TRBJ2-5
d_call: TRBD2

cdr3_aa: CASSLATNTEAFF
cdr3_nt: TGTGCCAGCAGCTTAGCGACTAACACTGAAGCTTTCTTT
clone_size: NA
v_call: TRBV7-2
j_call: TRBJ1-1
d_call: NA

cdr3_aa: CASSPGRGHQPQHF
cdr3_nt: TGTGCCAGCAGCCCCGGGAGGGGACATCAGCCCCAGCATTTT
clone_size: NA
v_call: TRBV9
j_call: TRBJ1-5
d_call: NA

cdr3_aa: CASSPVGGTSTDTQYF
cdr3_nt: TGTGCCAGCAGCCCCGTTGGCGGGACTAGCACAGATACGCAGTATTTT
clone_size: NA
v_call: TRBV6-6
j_call: TRBJ2-3
d_call: NA

cdr3_aa: CAISDRSNYGYTF
cdr3_nt: TGTGCCATCAGCGACAGATCTAACTATGGCTACACCTTC
clone_size: many
v_call: TRBV10-3
j_call: TRBJ1-2
d_call: NA

cdr3_aa: CASSLVGVGSYEQYF
cdr3_nt: TGTGCCAGCAGCTTGGTAGGGGTTGGGTCCTACGAGCAGTACTTC
clone_size: NA
v_call: TRBV5-4
j_call: TRBJ2-7
d_call: NA

cdr3_aa: CASSISGGAHSRETQYF
cdr3_nt: TGCGCCAGCAGCATTAGCGGGGGGGCCCATAGTCGGGAGACCCAGTACTTC
clone_size: NA
v_call: TRBV5-1
j_call: TRBJ2-5
d_call: TRBD2

cdr3_aa: CASSAPPTGETQYF
cdr3_nt: TGTGCCAGCAGCGCCCCCCCGACGGGAGAGACCCAGTACTTC
clone_size: NA
v_call: TRBV5-4
j_call: TRBJ2-5
d_call: NA

cdr3_aa: CAMAAGLGEQYF
cdr3_nt: TGTGCCATGGCTGCGGGGCTTGGCGAGCAGTACTTC
clone_size: NA
v_call: TRBV10-3
j_call: TRBJ2-7
d_call: NA

cdr3_aa: CASSFSFEDGYTF
cdr3_nt: TGCGCCAGCAGCTTCTCCTTCGAGGATGGCTACACCTTC
clone_size: NA
v_call: TRBV5-1
j_call: TRBJ1-2
d_call: NA

cdr3_aa: CASSGPGLAGGGANVLTF
cdr3_nt: TGCGCCAGCAGCGGGCCGGGACTAGCGGGAGGTGGGGCCAACGTCCTGACTTTC
clone_size: NA
v_call: TRBV5-1
j_call: TRBJ2-6
d_call: TRBD2

cdr3_aa: CASSPDSTNSPLHF
cdr3_nt: TGTGCCAGCAGCCCGGACAGCACAAATTCACCCCTCCACTTT
clone_size: NA
v_call: TRBV27
j_call: TRBJ1-6
d_call: NA

cdr3_aa: CASSLLYGYTF
cdr3_nt: TGTGCCAGCAGCCTTCTTTATGGCTACACCTTC
clone_size: few
v_call: TRBV7-8
j_call: TRBJ1-2
d_call: NA

cdr3_aa: CASSRGLGTGELFF
cdr3_nt: TGTGCCAGCAGCAGGGGGCTCGGCACCGGGGAGCTGTTTTTT
clone_size: NA
v_call: TRBV6-5
j_call: TRBJ2-2
d_call: TRBD1

cdr3_aa: CASSLYVGVSSYNEQFF
cdr3_nt: TGTGCCAGCAGTCTCTACGTGGGCGTTAGCTCCTACAATGAGCAGTTCTTC
clone_size: NA
v_call: TRBV6-2/TRBV6-3
j_call: TRBJ2-1
d_call: NA

cdr3_aa: CASSLTSGTGKAGYTF
cdr3_nt: TGTGCCAGCAGCTTAACCTCCGGGACAGGGAAGGCTGGCTACACCTTC
clone_size: NA
v_call: TRBV7-2
j_call: TRBJ1-2
d_call: TRBD1

cdr3_aa: CASSFLGETQYF
cdr3_nt: TGTGCCAGCAGTTTTTTGGGCGAGACCCAGTACTTC
clone_size: NA
v_call: TRBV12-3/TRBV12-4
j_call: TRBJ2-5
d_call: NA

cdr3_aa: CASSRTGGGELFF
cdr3_nt: TGTGCCAGCAGTAGAACAGGGGGCGGGGAGCTGTTTTTT
clone_size: NA
v_call: TRBV2
j_call: TRBJ2-2
d_call: TRBD1

cdr3_aa: CASSIRPGSGEQFF
cdr3_nt: TGTGCCAGCAGCATCCGACCCGGGTCGGGTGAGCAGTTCTTC
clone_size: NA
v_call: TRBV9
j_call: TRBJ2-1
d_call: NA

cdr3_aa: CASSQNGQGGETQYF
cdr3_nt: TGCGCCAGCAGCCAAAACGGACAGGGTGGGGAGACCCAGTACTTC
clone_size: NA
v_call: TRBV4-3
j_call: TRBJ2-5
d_call: TRBD1

cdr3_aa: CASSRHQGANSPLHF
cdr3_nt: TGTGCCAGCAGCCGACACCAGGGGGCAAATTCACCCCTCCACTTT
clone_size: NA
v_call: TRBV5-6
j_call: TRBJ1-6
d_call: TRBD1

cdr3_aa: CASSQVQGARGEAFF
cdr3_nt: TGTGCCAGCAGCCAAGTACAGGGGGCGCGGGGGGAAGCTTTCTTT
clone_size: NA
v_call: TRBV3-1/TRBV3-2
j_call: TRBJ1-1
d_call: TRBD1